The 5 T cell receptor beta chains below come from one sample, sequenced in a study of T cell changes during pregnancy in multiple sclerosis (dated 2019 in TCRdb). The library came from the immunoSEQ multiplex PCR assay. TCRdb provides this immuneACCESS table in a form limited to in-frame rearrangements. Some clones are lacking; in checked studies, under half of them reflect an unresolved V gene, and why the rest are absent is not known. The sample has some 28,000 clones on record, more than 85% of them singletons. About 3% of the sample is in the top ten clones. The sequenced sample was CD4+ T cells from peripheral blood mononuclear cells, obtained in the first trimester of pregnancy. The receptors shown here come from a female donor in good health, enrolled as a control in a pregnancy study.

The V call is TRBV7-2, the J call TRBJ2-1; 14 bases fit TRBD2. The CDR3 totals 17 residues. CDR1 and CDR2 from the germline V gene are SGHTA and FQGNSA. V dropped 5 bases and J dropped 6; count of bases not matched to a gene: 9. Here the CDR3 reads CASSLTSGRGDGNEQFF. The DNA for the CDR3 is TGTGCCAGCAGCCTGACTAGCGGGAGGGGGGATGGCAATGAGCAGTTCTTC. Full variable domain (remainder filled in from reference TRBV7-2 and TRBJ2-1): GAGVSQSPSNKVTEKGKDVELRCDPISGHTALYWYRQSLGQGLEFLIYFQGNSAPDKSGLPSDRFSAERTGGSVSTLTIQRTQQEDSAVYLCASSLTSGRGDGNEQFFGPGTRLTVL.

This clone was seen a handful of times. The V and J genes are TRBV29-1 and TRBJ2-3; 8 positions agree with TRBD2. V shed 3 bases, J shed 2 bases, and the junction held 4 bases outside the gene matches. The CDR3 has 14 residues. CDR1 is SQVTM, CDR2 ANQGSEA, per germline. CDR3 coding DNA: TGCAGCGTTGAGCGGGGGGACAACACAGATACGCAGTATTTT. Protein: CSVERGDNTDTQYF.

The chain couples TRBV21-1 to TRBJ2-3; the DNA was not used to check the table's D call, TRBD1. TRBV21-1 is a pseudogene. The CDR3 totals 16 residues. The CDR3: CASSKVWQGSTDTQYF. CDR3 in DNA: TGTGCCAGCAGCAAAGTCTGGCAGGGGTCCACAGATACGCAGTATTTT.

The chain joins TRBV5-1 to TRBJ2-5; 7 nucleotides match TRBD1. The CDR3 spans 15 residues. The germline V gene has CDR1 SGHRS and CDR2 YFSETQ. The V segment lost 4 bases and the J segment 1 base; nucleotides outside the gene matches: 7. CDR3 loop: CASSRQGEAQETQYF. The CDR3, as DNA: TGCGCCAGCAGCAGACAGGGAGAGGCCCAAGAGACCCAGTACTTC.

This clone occurred once. The chain joins TRBV6-5 to TRBJ1-6; D is uncertain. Germline-derived CDR1 and CDR2 are MNHEY and SVGAGI. Trimming stripped 0 bases from V and 0 bases from J, with 6 bases between. There are 16 residues in the CDR3. CDR3 protein: CASSYSTRSYNSPLHF. As DNA, the CDR3 is TGTGCCAGCAGTTACTCGACACGCTCCTATAATTCACCCCTCCACTTT.